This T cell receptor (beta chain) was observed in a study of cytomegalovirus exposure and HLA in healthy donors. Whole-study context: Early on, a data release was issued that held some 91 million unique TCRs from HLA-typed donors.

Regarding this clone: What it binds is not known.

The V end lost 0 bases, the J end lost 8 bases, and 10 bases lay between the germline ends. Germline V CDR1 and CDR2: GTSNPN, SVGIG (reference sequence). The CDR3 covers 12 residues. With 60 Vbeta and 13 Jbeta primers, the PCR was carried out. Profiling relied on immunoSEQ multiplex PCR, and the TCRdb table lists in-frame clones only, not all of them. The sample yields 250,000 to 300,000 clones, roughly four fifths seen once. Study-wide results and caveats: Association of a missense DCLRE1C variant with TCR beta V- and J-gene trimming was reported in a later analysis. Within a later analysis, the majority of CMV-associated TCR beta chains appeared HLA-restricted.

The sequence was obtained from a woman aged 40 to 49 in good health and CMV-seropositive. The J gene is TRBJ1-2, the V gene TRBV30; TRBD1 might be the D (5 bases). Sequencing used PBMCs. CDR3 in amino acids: CAWSVIRGGYTF. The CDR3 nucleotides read TGTGCCTGGAGTGTTATTCGGGGGGGCTACACCTTC.